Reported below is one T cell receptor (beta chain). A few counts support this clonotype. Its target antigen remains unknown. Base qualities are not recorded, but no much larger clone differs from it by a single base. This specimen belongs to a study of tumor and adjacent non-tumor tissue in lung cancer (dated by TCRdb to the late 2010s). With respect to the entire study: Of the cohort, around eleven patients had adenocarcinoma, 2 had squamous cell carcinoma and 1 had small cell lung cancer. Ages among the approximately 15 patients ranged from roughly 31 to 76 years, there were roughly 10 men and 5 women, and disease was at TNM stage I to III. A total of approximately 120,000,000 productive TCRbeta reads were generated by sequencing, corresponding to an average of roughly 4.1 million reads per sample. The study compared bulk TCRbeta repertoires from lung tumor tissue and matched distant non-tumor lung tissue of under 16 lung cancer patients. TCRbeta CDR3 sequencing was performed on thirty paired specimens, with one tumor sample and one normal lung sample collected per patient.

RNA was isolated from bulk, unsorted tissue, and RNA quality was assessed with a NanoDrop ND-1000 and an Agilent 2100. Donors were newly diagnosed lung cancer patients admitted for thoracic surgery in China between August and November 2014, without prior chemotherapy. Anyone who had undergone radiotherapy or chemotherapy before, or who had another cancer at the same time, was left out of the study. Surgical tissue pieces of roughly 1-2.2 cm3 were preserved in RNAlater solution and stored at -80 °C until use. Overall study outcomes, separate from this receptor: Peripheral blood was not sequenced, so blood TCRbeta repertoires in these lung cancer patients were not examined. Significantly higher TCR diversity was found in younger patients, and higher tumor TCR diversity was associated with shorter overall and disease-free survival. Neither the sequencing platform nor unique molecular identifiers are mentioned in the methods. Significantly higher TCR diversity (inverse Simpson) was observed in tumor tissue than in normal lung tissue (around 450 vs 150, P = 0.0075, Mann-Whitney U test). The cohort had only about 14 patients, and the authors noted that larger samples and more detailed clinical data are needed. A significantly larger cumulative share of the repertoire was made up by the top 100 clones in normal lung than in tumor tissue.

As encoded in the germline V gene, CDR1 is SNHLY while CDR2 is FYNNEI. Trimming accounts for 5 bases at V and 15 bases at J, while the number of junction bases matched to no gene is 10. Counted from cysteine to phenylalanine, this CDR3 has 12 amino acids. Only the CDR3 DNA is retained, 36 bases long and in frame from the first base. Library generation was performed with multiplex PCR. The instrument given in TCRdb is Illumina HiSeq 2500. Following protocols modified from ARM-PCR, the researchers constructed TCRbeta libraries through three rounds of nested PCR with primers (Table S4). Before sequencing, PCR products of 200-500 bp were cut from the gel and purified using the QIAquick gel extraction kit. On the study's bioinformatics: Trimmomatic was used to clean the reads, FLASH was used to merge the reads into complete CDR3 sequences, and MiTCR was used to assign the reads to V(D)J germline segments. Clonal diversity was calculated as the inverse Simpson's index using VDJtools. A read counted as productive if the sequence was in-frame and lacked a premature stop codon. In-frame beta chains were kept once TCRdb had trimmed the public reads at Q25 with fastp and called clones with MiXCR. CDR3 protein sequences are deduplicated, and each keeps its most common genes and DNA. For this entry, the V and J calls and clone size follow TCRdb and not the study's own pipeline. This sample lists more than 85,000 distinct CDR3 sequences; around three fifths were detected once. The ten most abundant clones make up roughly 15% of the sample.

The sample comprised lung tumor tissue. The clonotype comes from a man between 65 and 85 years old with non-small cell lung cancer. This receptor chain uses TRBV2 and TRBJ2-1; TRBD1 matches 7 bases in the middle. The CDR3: CASSSNRGSGFF. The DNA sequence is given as TGTGCCAGCAGTTCTAACAGGGGCTCTGGGTTCTTC.